The clone carrying this T cell receptor beta chain occurred a few times. Assay: immunoSEQ multiplex PCR; the TCRdb copy retains only in-frame clones and omits some. The sample consists of under 300,000 clones, 83% of them appearing once. The V gene's germline CDR1 is LGHDT and CDR2 YNNKEL (reference sequence). The CDR3 contains 17 residues. V shed 0 bases and J shed 0 bases, with 9 bases lying between them. This sample is part of a study of blood T cell repertoires in COVID-19. Looking at the study overall: Sources were T cells, B-cell-depleted T cells, or PBMCs; the material itself was cDNA or gDNA.

The sequence came from a man aged 60 to 69 who had recovered from COVID-19. Sequenced sample: peripheral blood. This rearrangement joins TRBV3-1 (or the pseudogene TRBV3-2) to TRBJ1-6, with no clear D. DNA of the CDR3: TGTGCCAGCAGCCAAGATCTCCCGAGCTCCTATAATTCACCCCTCCACTTT. It translates to CASSQDLPSSYNSPLHF.